Below, 27 T cell receptor beta chains from the same sample are listed, as sequenced in a study of T-cell reconstitution after alpha-beta-depleted transplantation in children. As it was prepared, the TCRbeta library received unique molecular identifiers. TCRdb analysed the PCR reads with MiXCR anew, one entry per CDR3 protein. This sample has about 290,000 distinct CDR3 sequences; about 9.4% occur once, and the top ten carry roughly 7%. The starting material was PBMCs, obtained before TCRalphabeta/CD19-depleted stem cell transplant. These receptors all stem from a boy younger than two with acute myeloid leukemia, due to receive a stem cell transplant.

This clonotype was found many times. This chain links TRBV12-3 or TRBV12-4 with TRBJ2-1; D may be TRBD2 (6 bases). V was cut by 5 bases and J by 2 bases, with 10 bases left in between. CDR3 length equals 14 residues. The CDR3 spells CASSRAGPYNEQFF. CDR3 nucleotides: TGTGCCAGCAGTCGAGCGGGTCCCTACAATGAGCAGTTCTTC.

Many counts were recorded for this clonotype. The chain links TRBV27 to TRBJ1-5; unclear D gene. Trimming took off 4 bases at V and 6 bases at J, with 7 bases between the two ends. This CDR3 has 12 residues. The V gene's germline CDR1 is MNHEY and CDR2 SMNVEV (reference sequence). The CDR3 here is CASSYLGQPQHF. CDR3 nucleotides: TGTGCCAGCAGTTATCTAGGTCAGCCCCAGCATTTT.

This chain links TRBV10-3 with TRBJ2-7; 7 positions match TRBD1. After removal of 8 bases from V and 2 bases from J, the junction contained 3 bases not matched to a gene. Germline V gene lookup returns CDR1 ENHRY and CDR2 SYGVKD. CDR3 length: 12 residues. The CDR3 coding sequence is TGTGCCATCGGGACAGTACCCTACGAGCAGTACTTC. Amino acids: CAIGTVPYEQYF.

This clonotype appeared many times. V gene TRBV5-6 combines with J gene TRBJ2-5; no clear D. Germline V lookup: CDR1 SGHDT, CDR2 YYEEEE. With 1 base removed from V and 12 bases from J, the gap between germline ends came to 10 bases. The CDR3 extends over 11 amino acids. The CDR3 DNA sequence: TGTGCCAGCAGCTTGTTGGGGATCGAGTACTTC. Protein sequence: CASSLLGIEYF. Full variable domain (missing parts from reference TRBV5-6 and TRBJ2-5): DAGVTQSPTHLIKTRGQQVTLRCSPKSGHDTVSWYQQALGQGPQFIFQYYEEEERQRGNFPDRFSGHQFPNYSSELNVNALLLGDSALYLCASSLLGIEYFGPGTRLLVL.

CDR3 residues: CASSPRAAQGGGLHF. As DNA, the CDR3 is TGTGCCAGCAGCCCAAGGGCAGCACAGGGAGGAGGCCTCCACTTT. The chain uses TRBV11-2 and TRBJ1-6; D may be TRBD1 (6 bases). Per the germline V gene, CDR1 is SGHAT and CDR2 is FQNNGV. V was clipped by 5 bases and J by 15 bases, with 23 bases between them. This CDR3 comprises 15 residues.

The sample holds many counts of this clonotype. CDR3 nucleotide sequence: TGTGCCAGCAGCTCCCAAATGACCGGGGAGCTGTTTTTT. Amino acids: CASSSQMTGELFF. This chain connects TRBV7-3 to TRBJ2-2; D gene unclear. CDR3 size: 13 residues. CDR1 SGHTA and CDR2 FQGTGA come from the germline V gene. Trimming removed 4 bases at V and 5 bases at J, with 8 bases between.

This rearrangement joins TRBV28 to TRBJ1-1; D is uncertain. Germline V gene lookup returns CDR1 MDHEN and CDR2 SYDVKM. This CDR3 comprises 15 residues. V was clipped by 8 bases and J by 5 bases, with 21 bases between them. CDR3 loop: CASYSIRQRRTEAFF. The DNA of the CDR3 is TGTGCCAGCTACTCTATCCGTCAACGAAGAACTGAAGCTTTCTTT.

This clonotype was seen repeatedly, ten times or more. This chain connects TRBV12-3 or TRBV12-4 to TRBJ2-3, with D possibly TRBD2 on 7 matching bases. V lost 7 bases and J lost 2, with 13 bases in between. The CDR3 totals 14 residues. The CDR3 loop reads CASTVGGPTDTQYF. CDR3 sequence (DNA): TGTGCCAGCACCGTCGGGGGGCCCACAGATACGCAGTATTTT.

This clonotype was observed many times. The V gene is TRBV6-1, the J gene TRBJ1-5; a weak D match, TRBD1 (6 bases). V dropped 6 bases and J dropped 2 bases, with 11 bases sitting between them. This CDR3 region has 14 residues. Per germline, CDR1 MNHNS and CDR2 SASEGT. The CDR3 reads CASSTGTGNQPQHF. CDR3 sequence (DNA): TGTGCCAGCAGCACAGGGACGGGCAATCAGCCCCAGCATTTT.

This clonotype was seen only a few times. CDR3 DNA: TGTGCCAGCAGTCCTCATCGTGAAAGGATAAAGCGGGGGAAAGGAACGAACACCGGGGAGCTGTTTTTT. Translation: CASSPHRERIKRGKGTNTGELFF. The chain has TRBV6-9 and TRBJ2-2; 8 positions match TRBD2. Germline CDR1 and CDR2: MNHGY and SVAAGI. The CDR3 runs 23 residues. Trimming cost V 5 bases and J 0 bases; bases outside gene matches: 26.

This clonotype was counted ten times or more. This chain joins TRBV5-1 and TRBJ2-1, with no clear D. V was shortened by 2 bases and J by 0 bases, with 9 bases between the two germline ends. This CDR3 region has 15 residues. CDR1 SGHRS and CDR2 YFSETQ come from the germline V gene. The CDR3 region is CASSLARNSYNEQFF. In DNA, the CDR3 is TGCGCCAGCAGCTTAGCGCGCAACTCCTACAATGAGCAGTTCTTC.

This clonotype showed up many times. This chain uses TRBV11-2 with TRBJ2-6; D not certain. The germline V and J ends were trimmed by 1 base and 0 bases, with 7 bases remaining between them. The germline V gene encodes CDR1 SGHAT and CDR2 FQNNGV. The length of the CDR3 is 16 residues. The CDR3 loop is CASSLGAVSGANVLTF. As DNA, the CDR3 is TGTGCCAGCAGCTTAGGGGCGGTCTCTGGGGCCAACGTCCTGACTTTC.

In this sample, this clonotype turned up many times. This chain uses TRBV12-3 or TRBV12-4 with TRBJ2-4, with 7 nucleotides matching TRBD1. V shed 4 bases, J shed 5 bases, and the junction held 2 bases outside the gene matches. The CDR3 loop spans 13 amino acids. The CDR3 protein is CASSWDSQNIQYF. DNA of the CDR3: TGTGCCAGCAGTTGGGACAGTCAAAACATTCAGTACTTC.

This clonotype was seen a handful of times. The CDR3 DNA is TGTGCCAGCAGCCAACCGGCCTCACCCCTCCACTTT. It encodes CASSQPASPLHF. V is TRBV12-3 or TRBV12-4 and J is TRBJ1-6; D gene unclear. V lost 6 bases and J 10 bases, leaving 10 bases between the germline ends. This CDR3 is built from 12 residues.

This clonotype was counted between two and nine times. The genes are TRBV24-1 and TRBJ2-1, with 14 bases aligning to TRBD2. With V trimmed by 5 bases and J by 1 base, 9 bases remained unmatched. The CDR3 covers 19 residues. Germline V gives CDR1 KGHDR, CDR2 SFDVKD. The CDR3 bases are TGTGCCACCAGTGGGAGTTGGGGACTAGCGGGAGTTTCCTACAATGAGCAGTTCTTC. Translation gives CATSGSWGLAGVSYNEQFF.

This clonotype was counted ten times or more. The chain employs TRBV7-2 and TRBJ2-7; TRBD2 matches 12 bases. This CDR3 has 15 amino acids. Germline values: CDR1 SGHTA, CDR2 FQGNSA. Trimming at V came to 3 bases and at J to 2 bases, leaving 2 bases not matched to a gene. CDR3 region: CASSFLAGGPYEQYF. In DNA form, the CDR3 reads TGTGCCAGCAGCTTCCTAGCGGGGGGGCCCTACGAGCAGTACTTC.

This clonotype was observed many times. CDR3 bases: TGTGCCAGCAGCCCCTCACCGGTAGCGGGATTCCCCTACGAGCAGTACTTC. Its protein product is CASSPSPVAGFPYEQYF. The chain joins TRBV7-9 to TRBJ2-7, with 8 bases identical to TRBD2. Trimming took 5 bases from V and 2 from J; bases not matched to a gene: 14. CDR1 SEHNR and CDR2 FQNEAQ come from the germline V gene (reference sequence). This CDR3 has 17 residues.

This clonotype came up many times. One end of the junction fails to match germline, which may point to a read error. The rearrangement uses TRBV10-3 and TRBJ2-5; D is uncertain. The CDR3 sequence is 11 residues long. CDR1 is ENHRY and CDR2 is SYGVKD in the germline V gene. CDR3 sequence reads: CAISEQETQYF. The CDR3 region has the DNA TGTGCCATCAGTGAACAAGAGACCCAGTACTTT.

This clonotype was detected a few times. V usage is TRBV29-1 and J usage is TRBJ2-7; D is unresolved. The V gene's germline CDR1 is SQVTM and CDR2 ANQGSEA. This CDR3 spans 8 amino acids. The V end was cut by 7 bases, the J end by 5 bases, with 3 bases between. CDR3 region: CSAHEQYF. The CDR3 DNA reads TGCAGCGCCCACGAGCAGTACTTC.

There are many counts of this clonotype. This chain links TRBV28 with TRBJ2-3; 8 bases are shared with TRBD2. This CDR3 region has 15 residues. CDR1 and CDR2 from the germline V gene are MDHEN and SYDVKM. J gave up 5 bases and V 6 bases, and 10 bases lay outside the gene matches. CDR3 in amino acids: CASRSTGGSRDTQYF. For the CDR3, the DNA is TGTGCCAGCAGGTCGACGGGAGGGTCTAGAGATACGCAGTATTTT.

On this clonotype: A much bigger clone sits one base away, suggesting this may be a read error. The J gene is TRBJ2-3, the V gene TRBV20-1, with D possibly being TRBD1 (5 bases). The J call may be mistaken, given a closer DNA end match to TRBJ1-5. Germline V gene data show CDR1 as DFQATT and CDR2 as SNEGSKA (reference sequence). This CDR3 is built from 14 residues. The CDR3 reads CSPSGSGGTDTQHF. CDR3 nucleotides: TGCAGTCCTTCGGGTAGCGGGGGAACAGATACGCAGCATTTT.

The chain employs TRBV7-6 and TRBJ2-2; a weak D match, TRBD1 (6 bases). CDR3 size: 17 residues. The germline V gene encodes CDR1 SGHVS and CDR2 FNYEAQ. Trimming left V 3 bases short and J 0 bases short, with 14 bases between. The CDR3 DNA is TGTGCCAGCAGCTTGAGGGGACACCCATCGAACACCGGGGAGCTGTTTTTT. It is translated as CASSLRGHPSNTGELFF.

In its sample, this clonotype was seen many times. The rearrangement joins TRBV7-9 to TRBJ2-1; D is unresolved. Germline lookup yields CDR1 SEHNR and CDR2 FQNEAQ (reference sequence). Trimming pared 1 base from V and 0 bases from J, leaving 10 bases between. The CDR3 extends over 16 amino acids. CDR3 sequence (DNA): TGTGCCAGCAGCTTAGTCGGCGGTAGCTCCTACAATGAGCAGTTCTTC. Protein product: CASSLVGGSSYNEQFF.

This clonotype came up a few times. This rearrangement joins TRBV6-5 to TRBJ2-6; D possibly corresponds to TRBD1 (6 bases). Trimming shortened V by 0 bases and J by 0 bases, and 6 bases separated the two germline ends. There are 16 residues in the CDR3. Germline CDR1 and CDR2: MNHEY and SVGAGI. As DNA, the CDR3 is TGTGCCAGCAGTTACTCGGACAGCTCTGGGGCCAACGTCCTGACTTTC. It encodes CASSYSDSSGANVLTF.

This clonotype has ten or more counts. This chain links TRBV12-3 or TRBV12-4 with TRBJ1-2, with D tentatively TRBD1 (6 bases). Deletions cut 3 bases from V and 5 bases from J, with 10 bases between. The CDR3 totals 13 residues. The CDR3, as DNA: TGTGCCAGCAGTTTTACAGGGCAGTATGGCTACACCTTC. Protein sequence: CASSFTGQYGYTF.

This clonotype was counted at least ten times. The chain has TRBV12-3 or TRBV12-4 and TRBJ2-2, with 10 bases identical to TRBD2. J was trimmed by 6 bases and V by 5 bases; bases with no gene match: 6. The CDR3 runs to 15 residues. CDR3 residues: CASSRVAGGPGELFF. CDR3 DNA: TGTGCCAGCAGTCGAGTAGCGGGAGGCCCCGGGGAGCTGTTTTTT.

There are many counts of this clonotype. The chain links TRBV7-9 to TRBJ2-1, with D possibly TRBD1 on 6 matching bases. Germline-derived CDR1 and CDR2 are SEHNR and FQNEAQ (reference sequence). This CDR3 is built from 14 residues. Trimming shortened V by 1 base and J by 6 bases, and 10 bases separated the two germline ends. CDR3 in DNA: TGTGCCAGCAGCTTAGAGGGCAGGGGCAATGAGCAGTTCTTC. Amino acid sequence: CASSLEGRGNEQFF.